A selection of T cell receptor beta chains follows, all from one sample in a study of shared clonotypes between healthy human individuals. Assay used: immunoSEQ multiplex PCR; TCRdb lists only in-frame clones, some missing. The sample gives roughly 400,000 clones, about 97% of which show up once; about 0.32% is in the top ten. Sequencing was performed on memory CD8+ T cells sorted from blood. The source of these receptors is a man aged 30 to 39 in good health. CDR3s include the opening cysteine and the closing phenylalanine or tryptophan. The D gene is left open where the match is weak. Some rows have no size entry. The others give once, few or many, or a class for an expanded clone.

>TRBJ2-7|-|16|-|TRBV6-1
TGTGCCAGCAGTGAAGAAGGAGGGAGGACAAAAAACGAGCAGTACTTC
CASSEEGGRTKNEQYF
>TRBJ2-2|TRBD1|15|-|TRBV10-3
TGTGCCATCAGTGGCTCAGGGGGGAACACCGGGGAGCTGTTTTTT
CAISGSGGNTGELFF
>TRBJ2-5|TRBD2|11|-|TRBV6-1
TGTGCGGCGGGGGGCCAAGAGACCCAGTACTTC
CAAGGQETQYF
>TRBJ2-1|TRBD2|17|-|TRBV5-1
TGCGCCAGCAGCTTGGCTGCTAGCGGGAGAGGGGTCGGTGAGCAGTTCTTC
CASSLAASGRGVGEQFF
>TRBJ2-2|-|13|-|TRBV4-1
TGCGCCAGCAGCCAGCAGGGCACCGGGGAGCTGTTTTTT
CASSQQGTGELFF
>TRBJ2-3|-|18|-|TRBV10-2
TGCGCCTCCCGGGGGTCGTTATGGAGGCGACCTTGGACAGATACGCAGTATTTT
CASRGSLWRRPWTDTQYF
>TRBJ2-7|-|12|-|TRBV25-1
TGTGCCAGCAGTGAAGGGACCTACGAGCAGTACTTC
CASSEGTYEQYF
>TRBJ1-5|-|12|-|TRBV19
TGTGCCAGTAGTATAAGGGCGCAGCCCCAGCATTTT
CASSIRAQPQHF
>TRBJ2-7|-|13|-|TRBV5-6
TGTGCCAGCAGCTTATTAGACTCCTACGAGCAGTACTTC
CASSLLDSYEQYF
>TRBJ1-1|-|16|once|TRBV7-6
TGTGCCAGCAGCCCAGGCCGGATTCACCAGAACACTGAAGCTTTCTTT
CASSPGRIHQNTEAFF
>TRBJ2-2|-|14|-|TRBV9
TGTGCCAGCAGCGTAGTTGGGGATGGCGGGGAGCTGTTTTTT
CASSVVGDGGELFF
>TRBJ2-7|TRBD2|13|once|TRBV23-1
TGCGCCAGCAGTCATAAGGGAGGGGACGAGCAGTACTTC
CASSHKGGDEQYF
>TRBJ2-7|TRBD2|16|-|TRBV5-4
TGTGCCAGCAGTGATGGAGCCCGGGAGGCCTCCTACGAGCAGTACTTC
CASSDGAREASYEQYF
>TRBJ1-5|TRBD1|13|-|TRBV19
TGTGCCACCTCGGACAGGGAGGATCAGCCCCAGCATTTT
CATSDREDQPQHF
>TRBJ2-1|TRBD2|15|-|TRBV10-2
TGCGCCAGCAGTGAGTCGCTAGCGGGAGTTCGAGGGCAGTTCTTC
CASSESLAGVRGQFF
>TRBJ1-3|-|13|-|TRBV19
TGTGCCAGTAGTCCAGGGGCTGGAAACACCATATATTTT
CASSPGAGNTIYF
>TRBJ2-1|-|12|-|TRBV4-2
TGTGCCAGCATGGGGGGAGAGTTAGAGCAGTTCTTC
CASMGGELEQFF